The present T cell receptor (beta chain) was sequenced within a study of T-cell reconstitution after alpha-beta-depleted transplantation in children. Broader study findings: Reportedly, alpha-beta T cells present about two months post-transplant originated from several hundred expanded clones of graft origin. A year had passed since transplant, and T-cell counts and diversity by then came mostly from newly produced T cells.

Of note for this clonotype: The antigen remains undetermined.

Unique molecular identifiers were built into the TCRbeta library. MiXCR, run by TCRdb on the PCR reads, gives a single entry per CDR3 protein. The profile shows approximately 85,000 distinct CDR3 sequences, roughly a sixth of them singletons. This CDR3 contains 19 residues. Sequencing was performed on PBMCs, mostly from graft donor cells, taken 180 days after TCRalphabeta/CD19-depleted stem cell transplant. V and J are TRBV21-1 and TRBJ2-2; TRBD1 is taken as the D call from the table, unchecked against the DNA. TRBV21-1 is tagged as a pseudogene. The source of this sequence is a male patient between 2 and 10 years old who had a stem cell transplant for acute lymphoblastic leukemia, so the T cells may come from the graft donor. The CDR3 loop is CASSNGPMGATPNTGELFF. For the CDR3, the DNA is TGTGCCAGCAGCAACGGACCCATGGGGGCGACACCGAACACCGGGGAGCTGTTTTTT.